Sequencing of this T cell receptor beta chain was carried out in a study of regulatory T cells in long-lasting Graves disease. Looking at the study overall: The criterion for persistent Graves' disease was over 5 years of antithyroid drugs with positive TSH receptor antibodies. Regarding the study as a whole: Persistent-disease Graves' patients showed less TCR diversity than new cases. It was in persistent disease that TRBV28, TRBJ1-2 and TRBJ2-5 were favored.

J was trimmed by 0 bases and V by 1 base; bases with no gene match: 11. The CDR3 extends over 19 amino acids. Germline V gene sequence: CDR1 MNHEY, CDR2 SMNVEV (reference sequence). Indicated time point: persistent/refractory GD, antithyroid drugs over 5 years with positive TRAb. RNA extracted from PBMCs served as the sequencing template. As regards this clonotype: Its antigen is not identified.

CDR3 regions were amplified by Arm-PCR using iRepertoire HTBI primers to build TCR beta libraries. TCRdb re-called the multiplex PCR reads through MiXCR, storing one row per CDR3 protein. The sample carries more than 300,000 distinct CDR3 sequences, less than 20% recorded once. The TCR was taken from a female donor with Graves disease. This rearrangement joins TRBV27 to TRBJ1-5; 8 bases agree with TRBD1. Sequencing used peripheral blood mononuclear cells (PBMCs), obtained when the disease was refractory, from a patient treated with antithyroid drugs. The CDR3 DNA reads TGTGCCAGCAGTTTATACGCAGGGGGCCTTCCGTATAGCAATCAGCCCCAGCATTTT. This codes for CASSLYAGGLPYSNQPQHF.